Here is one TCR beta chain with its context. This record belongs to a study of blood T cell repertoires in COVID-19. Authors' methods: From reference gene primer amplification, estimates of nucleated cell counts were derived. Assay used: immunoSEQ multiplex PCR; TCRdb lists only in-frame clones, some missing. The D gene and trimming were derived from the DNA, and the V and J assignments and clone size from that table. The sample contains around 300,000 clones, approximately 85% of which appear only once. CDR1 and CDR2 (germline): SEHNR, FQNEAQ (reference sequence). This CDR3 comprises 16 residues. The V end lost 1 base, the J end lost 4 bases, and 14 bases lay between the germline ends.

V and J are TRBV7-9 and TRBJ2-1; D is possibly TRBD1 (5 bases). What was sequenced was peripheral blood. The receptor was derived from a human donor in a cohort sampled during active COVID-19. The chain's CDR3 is CASSLVSPKGYNEQFF. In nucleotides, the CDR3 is TGTGCCAGCAGCTTAGTTAGCCCAAAGGGGTACAATGAGCAGTTCTTC.